A selection of T cell receptor beta chains follows, all from one sample in a study of cytomegalovirus exposure and HLA in healthy donors. Assay used: immunoSEQ multiplex PCR; TCRdb lists only in-frame clones, some missing. This table has about 180,000 clones, 70% to 80% appearing once. The source material was PBMCs. The receptors were sampled from a woman aged 40 to 49 in good health and CMV-seronegative. Each CDR3 is given with its conserved first and last residue. A D gene is named only where the DNA matches it firmly. Clone size, where shown, is once, few, many, or a class for clones that have expanded.

v_call	j_call	d_call	clone_size	cdr3_aa	cdr3_nt
TRBV14	TRBJ2-4	.	.	CASSQQAGVDIQYF	TGTGCCAGCAGCCAACAGGCCGGGGTTGACATTCAGTACTTC
TRBV10-3	TRBJ2-1	TRBD1	.	CAIAGQGAVNEQFF	TGTGCCATCGCGGGACAGGGGGCGGTCAATGAGCAGTTCTTC
TRBV6-1	TRBJ1-3	TRBD1	.	CASSPRGATIYF	TGTGCCAGCAGCCCCAGGGGGGCCACCATATATTTT
TRBV19	TRBJ1-1	TRBD1	.	CASRKTGAEAFF	TGTGCCAGTAGGAAGACAGGGGCTGAAGCTTTCTTT
TRBV7-9	TRBJ2-3	.	.	CATQQTDTQYF	TGTGCCACCCAACAGACAGATACGCAGTATTTT
TRBV4-1	TRBJ2-7	TRBD1	few	CASSQTGTEKYF	TGCGCCAGCAGCCAGACCGGGACAGAGAAGTACTTC
TRBV14	TRBJ2-7	.	.	CASSHQARSYEQYF	TGTGCCAGCAGCCATCAGGCTCGCTCCTACGAGCAGTACTTC
TRBV6-6	TRBJ1-5	TRBD1	.	CASGSGGERNQPQHF	TGTGCCAGCGGGTCAGGGGGCGAGCGCAATCAGCCCCAGCATTTT
TRBV28	TRBJ2-7	.	.	CASQPPSYEQYF	TGTGCCAGCCAACCGCCCAGCTACGAGCAGTACTTC
TRBV19	TRBJ1-5	.	few	CASSISGNRPQHF	TGTGCCAGTAGTATCTCCGGTAATAGGCCCCAGCATTTT
TRBV30	TRBJ2-7	.	.	CAWSGTVYEQYF	TGTGCCTGGAGTGGGACAGTTTACGAGCAGTACTTC
TRBV27	TRBJ1-5	TRBD1	.	CASSLSRPQGEDQPQHF	TGTGCCAGCAGTTTATCCCGACCACAGGGGGAAGATCAGCCCCAGCATTTT
TRBV7-9	TRBJ2-1	.	few	CASSFGGASNEQFF	TGTGCCAGCAGCTTTGGGGGGGCTAGCAATGAGCAGTTCTTC
TRBV14	TRBJ2-5	.	.	CASSPLAGWRETQYF	TGTGCCAGCAGCCCGCTGGCAGGGTGGAGAGAGACCCAGTACTTC
TRBV7-9	TRBJ2-1	TRBD2	.	CASSLGTSGNNEQFF	TGTGCCAGCAGCTTAGGGACTAGCGGTAACAATGAGCAGTTCTTC
TRBV28	TRBJ2-7	TRBD1	.	CASSEGAGTYEQYF	TGTGCCAGCAGTGAGGGGGCAGGAACCTACGAGCAGTACTTC
TRBV5-6	TRBJ2-2	.	.	CASSWRANTGELFF	TGTGCCAGCAGCTGGCGGGCGAACACCGGGGAGCTGTTTTTT
TRBV5-1	TRBJ1-2	TRBD1	.	CASSSFPSGTGISWKSGYTF	TGCGCCAGCAGCTCTTTTCCGTCCGGGACAGGAATATCTTGGAAGTCGGGCTACACCTTC
TRBV4-2	TRBJ2-1	TRBD2	many	CASSQKSGGAYNEQFF	TGTGCCAGCAGCCAGAAATCGGGGGGAGCCTACAATGAGCAGTTCTTC
TRBV5-4	TRBJ2-3	.	.	CASSHPADTQYF	TGTGCCAGCAGCCACCCGGCAGATACGCAGTATTTT
TRBV19	TRBJ2-5	.	.	CASSSDGAETQYF	TGTGCCAGTAGTAGCGACGGAGCGGAGACCCAGTACTTC
TRBV9	TRBJ2-3	TRBD1	.	CASSVGGGAGTDTQYF	TGTGCCAGCAGCGTAGGAGGGGGCGCCGGCACAGATACGCAGTATTTT
TRBV29-1	TRBJ2-2	.	.	CSVDRGNTGELFF	TGCAGCGTTGATAGGGGTAACACCGGGGAGCTGTTTTTT
TRBV11-2	TRBJ1-4	.	.	CASSTAANEKLFF	TGTGCCAGCAGCACGGCGGCTAATGAAAAACTGTTTTTT
TRBV6-5	TRBJ1-4	TRBD1	.	CASSPTGVGEKLFF	TGTGCCAGCAGTCCAACAGGGGTCGGGGAAAAACTGTTTTTT
TRBV11-2	TRBJ2-7	TRBD2	.	CASSLGLAETYEQYF	TGTGCCAGCAGCTTGGGCCTAGCGGAGACCTACGAGCAGTACTTC
TRBV7-3	TRBJ1-1	.	.	CASSLLRGVKNTEAFF	TGTGCCAGCAGCTTACTACGCGGGGTGAAGAACACTGAAGCTTTCTTT
TRBV11-1	TRBJ2-7	TRBD1	.	CASSHPGQSSYEQYF	TGTGCCAGCAGCCATCCGGGACAGAGCTCCTACGAGCAGTACTTC
TRBV7-2	TRBJ2-7	TRBD2	few	CASSPGGGRYEQYF	TGTGCCAGCAGCCCCGGGGGAGGGAGGTACGAGCAGTACTTC
TRBV6-7	TRBJ2-1	TRBD2	.	CASSPGTSGGRYNEQFF	TGTGCCAGCAGCCCCGGGACTAGCGGGGGGCGATACAATGAGCAGTTCTTC
TRBV6-1	TRBJ2-7	.	.	CATKQDYEQYF	TGTGCCACCAAACAGGATTACGAGCAGTACTTC
TRBV28	TRBJ2-2	TRBD2	.	CASSLLAGGSTGELFF	TGTGCCAGCAGTTTACTAGCGGGAGGGAGCACCGGGGAGCTGTTTTTT
TRBV28	TRBJ1-5	.	.	CASSFQGTRQPQHF	TGTGCCAGCAGTTTTCAGGGAACTCGTCAGCCCCAGCATTTT
TRBV5-1	TRBJ2-7	TRBD1	.	CASSWMGQGSDEQYF	TGCGCCAGCAGCTGGATGGGACAGGGTTCGGACGAGCAGTACTTC
TRBV28	TRBJ2-1	.	.	CASSFSREAYYNEQFF	TGTGCCAGCAGTTTTTCTAGGGAGGCCTACTACAATGAGCAGTTCTTC
TRBV7-9	TRBJ2-2	.	.	CASSPLNTGELFF	TGTGCCAGCAGCCCCCTCAACACCGGGGAGCTGTTTTTT
TRBV27	TRBJ2-7	.	.	CASSLQVLSYEQYF	TGTGCCAGCAGCCTACAGGTCCTCTCGTACGAGCAGTACTTC
TRBV30	TRBJ1-1	.	.	CAWSQGRGTEAFF	TGTGCCTGGAGTCAGGGCAGGGGCACTGAAGCTTTCTTT
TRBV5-1	TRBJ1-1	.	.	CASSLGLSNTEAFF	TGCGCCAGCAGCTTGGGACTTTCGAACACTGAAGCTTTCTTT
TRBV7-2	TRBJ2-7	TRBD2	.	CASSPGLAGVYEQYF	TGTGCCAGCTCCCCCGGGCTAGCGGGAGTGTACGAGCAGTACTTC
TRBV6-5	TRBJ1-1	.	.	CASSYVWEGPRTEAFF	TGTGCCAGCAGTTACGTCTGGGAGGGGCCACGGACTGAAGCTTTCTTT
TRBV5-1	TRBJ1-1	.	few	CASSREVARNTEAFF	TGCGCCAGCAGCCGGGAGGTGGCAAGGAACACTGAAGCTTTCTTT
TRBV6-1	TRBJ2-1	.	.	CASSEGSQRSYNEQFF	TGTGCCAGCAGTGAAGGAAGCCAACGCTCCTACAATGAGCAGTTCTTC
TRBV7-2	TRBJ2-1	TRBD1	.	CASSLGQGVEQFF	TGTGCCAGCAGCCTAGGACAGGGCGTTGAGCAGTTCTTC
TRBV7-2	TRBJ2-7	.	.	CASSLLAQSYEQYF	TGTGCCAGCAGCTTACTAGCGCAGTCCTACGAGCAGTACTTC